The 10 T cell receptor beta chains in this list originate from one sample, sequenced in a study of blood T cell repertoires in COVID-19. TCRdb keeps only in-frame clones here, not all; method: immunoSEQ multiplex PCR. This table has fewer than 90,000 clones, more than 85% appearing once. The specimen sequenced was peripheral blood. The receptor source for this set is a man between 65 and 79 years old with active COVID-19.

V is TRBV4-2 and J is TRBJ2-7, with D possibly being TRBD2 (6 bases). This CDR3 is 19 amino acids long. Germline V lookup: CDR1 LGHNA, CDR2 YNFKEQ. Trimming pared 0 bases from V and 2 bases from J, leaving 23 bases between. Written as DNA, the CDR3 is TGTGCCAGCAGCCAAGAGGGGGGTGGCGGTAGCGGAAGGACCTACGAGCAGTACTTC. Translation: CASSQEGGGGSGRTYEQYF.

V gene TRBV5-6 combines with J gene TRBJ1-3; a possible D gene is TRBD1 (5 bases). Deletions cut 0 bases from V and 0 bases from J, with 7 bases between. This CDR3 has 15 residues. Germline CDR1 and CDR2: SGHDT and YYEEEE. The CDR3: CASSLEGSSGNTIYF. As DNA, the CDR3 is TGTGCCAGCAGCTTGGAGGGGTCCTCTGGAAACACCATATATTTT.

The chain has TRBV29-1 and TRBJ2-5; 7 bases line up with TRBD2. There are 15 residues in the CDR3. Germline V gene data show CDR1 as SQVTM and CDR2 as ANQGSEA. Unmatched junction bases numbered 10, after V lost 4 bases and J lost 2 bases. CDR3 bases: TGCAGCGTTGCTGTCGCGGGAGTACCACAAGAGACCCAGTACTTC. It specifies CSVAVAGVPQETQYF. The full variable domain, in which reference TRBV29-1 and TRBJ2-5 provide the parts outside the CDR3, is SAVISQKPSRDICQRGTSLTIQCQVDSQVTMMFWYRQQPGQSLTLIATANQGSEATYESGFVIDKFPISRPNLTFSTLTVSNMSPEDSSIYLCSVAVAGVPQETQYFGPGTRLLVL.

The V and J genes are TRBV10-3 and TRBJ1-1; 11 bases are shared with TRBD1. Trimming took 2 bases from V and 5 from J; bases not matched to a gene: 4. The CDR3 has 15 amino acids. Per germline, CDR1 ENHRY and CDR2 SYGVKD. CDR3 in amino acids: CAISEQGQGATEAFF. The CDR3 DNA follows: TGTGCCATCAGTGAGCAAGGACAGGGGGCGACTGAAGCTTTCTTT.

In this sample, this clone turned up a few times. CDR3 region: CATSGTGLGISYNEQFF. The CDR3 DNA follows: TGTGCCACCAGTGGTACGGGACTCGGGATCTCCTACAATGAGCAGTTCTTC. The chain combines TRBV24-1 with TRBJ2-1, with D tentatively TRBD2 (6 bases). This CDR3 has 17 residues. Per germline, CDR1 KGHDR and CDR2 SFDVKD. V shed 5 bases and J shed 0 bases, with 16 bases lying between them.

The chain employs TRBV6-1 and TRBJ2-7, with TRBD1 matching 7 bases. CDR3 size: 12 residues. Germline V CDR1 and CDR2: MNHNS, SASEGT. Trimming took 3 bases from V and 10 from J; bases not matched to a gene: 6. CDR3 DNA sequence: TGTGCCAGCAGTGAGGCACGGGACAGACAGTACTTC. It encodes CASSEARDRQYF.

This sequence joins TRBV27 and TRBJ2-3; D is perhaps TRBD2 (6 bases). This CDR3 is built from 11 residues. Trimming took off 7 bases at V and 6 bases at J, with 8 bases between the two ends. Germline values: CDR1 MNHEY, CDR2 SMNVEV (reference sequence). In DNA, the CDR3 is TGTGCCAGCACCGGGGGTGATACGCAGTATTTT. Translated: CASTGGDTQYF.

A note on this clone: Other DNA sequences from this sample encode an identical CDR3 as well. The V gene is TRBV19, the J gene TRBJ2-7; 7 bases are a match to TRBD2. The CDR3 runs 15 residues. Trimming took 3 bases from V and 0 from J; bases not matched to a gene: 5. Germline V gene lookup returns CDR1 LNHDA and CDR2 SQIVND (reference sequence). As DNA, the CDR3 is TGTGCCAGTAGTATGGGGCTAGCGGCCTCCTACGAGCAGTACTTC. Translating gives CASSMGLAASYEQYF. Full variable domain (outside the CDR3, taken from reference TRBV19 and TRBJ2-7): DGGITQSPKYLFRKEGQNVTLSCEQNLNHDAMYWYRQDPGQGLRLIYYSQIVNDFQKGDIAEGYSVSREKKESFPLTVTSAQKNPTAFYLCASSMGLAASYEQYFGPGTRLTVT.

This clone was seen just once. The chain couples TRBV7-2 to TRBJ1-1, with 7 nucleotides matching TRBD1. From germline, CDR1 is SGHTA and CDR2 FQGNSA. CDR3 size: 16 residues. The V gene end was trimmed by 4 bases and the J gene end by 0 bases; junction bases not matched to a gene: 8. CDR3 coding DNA: TGTGCCAGCAGCTGGCCCCCGACAGGGCTGAACACTGAAGCTTTCTTT. This encodes CASSWPPTGLNTEAFF.

CDR3 coding DNA: TGTGCCAGCAGCTTAGGGGGCAGGCAAGAGACCCAGTACTTC. Its translation is CASSLGGRQETQYF. The J gene is TRBJ2-5, the V gene TRBV11-2; D might be TRBD1 (5 bases). CDR3 length: 14 residues. Germline V lookup: CDR1 SGHAT, CDR2 FQNNGV. V was trimmed by 1 base and J by 2 bases, leaving 8 bases between them.